The subject of this entry is one T cell receptor (beta chain). Profiling relied on immunoSEQ multiplex PCR, and the TCRdb table lists in-frame clones only, not all of them. Seen here are just under 100,000 clones, approximately 95% observed once, and the top ten hold less than 10%. Germline V gene data show CDR1 as SGDLS and CDR2 as YYNGEE. The V end was cut by 0 bases, the J end by 0 bases, with 13 bases between. This CDR3 is 17 amino acids long. The data derive from a study of control samples from healthy donors and cancer patients. This clonotype was sampled from a man between 18 and 29 years old in good health. The specimen was blood. The gene calls are TRBV9 and TRBJ2-1, with a tentative D call TRBD2 (5 bases). The CDR3 DNA follows: TGTGCCAGCAGCGTAGGGTCTAGCTACAGCTCCTACAATGAGCAGTTCTTC. It yields the protein CASSVGSSYSSYNEQFF.